This T cell receptor (beta chain) was recovered during a study of cytomegalovirus exposure and HLA in healthy donors. Findings of the study overall: There were some public TCRs occurring in many donors, but most TCR sequences were rare.

There are 14 residues in the CDR3. Trimming shortened V by 1 base and J by 1 base, and 7 bases separated the two germline ends. Germline assignment: CDR1 SGHTA and CDR2 FQGNSA. Primers for the PCR totalled 60 Vbeta and 13 Jbeta. Generated by immunoSEQ multiplex PCR, the TCRdb table keeps only in-frame clones and is missing some. The repertoire includes about 140,000 clones, 73% of them detected once, and over 1% sits in the top ten. As for this clone: Antigen specificity is unknown.

The sequence was collected from a middle-aged woman in good health and CMV-seronegative. The sample comprised PBMCs. This chain uses TRBV7-2 with TRBJ2-5; D unclear. The CDR3 protein is CASSLDSGQETQYF. CDR3 nucleotides: TGTGCCAGCAGCTTAGACTCAGGCCAAGAGACCCAGTACTTC.